This paragraph covers one T cell receptor beta chain sequence. The sample holds many counts of this clonotype. There is no known antigen for this receptor. It has no much larger one-base neighbor in the sample; base qualities were not kept. For unsorted PBMC libraries, 2 million PBMCs were used after storage in RNAlater at -80 degrees C until RNA extraction. Multiple sclerosis patients were enrolled in a US clinical protocol evaluating disease progression by magnetic resonance imaging. Peripheral blood underwent Ficoll-Hypaque density gradient centrifugation to isolate PBMCs, which were then cryopreserved in liquid nitrogen. Taken from the germline V gene, the CDR1 and CDR2 loops are SGHRS and YFSETQ. V and J lose 4 bases and 0 bases, and a span of 14 bases separates them. The CDR3 has 17 amino acids, counting the end cysteine and phenylalanine. Only the CDR3 region is kept as DNA, spanning 51 bases read in frame from base 1.

This sample is part of a study of neurological immune-mediated disorders (dated by TCRdb to between 2017 and 2020). For context, the study as a whole: Among the 34 multiple sclerosis patients, relapsing-remitting MS was present in around 30 and secondary progressive MS was present in 3. Peripheral blood TCR-beta repertoires from HTLV-I-associated myelopathy (HAM/TSP) patients, multiple sclerosis patients and healthy controls were compared by UMI-based sequencing. The roughly 100 TCR-beta libraries covered PBMC samples along with longitudinal samples, technical triplicates, and paired sorted CD4+ and CD8+ T-cell subsets. Of the approximately 68 subjects in the cohort, around 15 were HAM/TSP patients, some 35 were multiple sclerosis patients, and some 20 were healthy controls.

cDNA synthesis used template-switch 5'RACE with a primer carrying a 10-nucleotide random unique molecular identifier tagging each TCR transcript. Every sequencing run covered 15-18 subjects and yielded more than 160 million TCR-beta sequences. Total RNA was extracted with the RNeasy kit. The KAPA Real-time Library Amplification kit was used to amplify TCR-beta VDJ regions with primers targeting the TCR constant region and the 5'RACE anchor. A first PCR added sample indexes and Illumina adaptors, and a second PCR then raised library yield. After Ampure bead purification, the roughly 650 bp TCR product was size-selected on a 2% E-gel SizeSelection system. Before pooling, library quality was assessed on a Bioanalyzer, concentration was determined with Qubit, and library quantification was performed with the Kapa Library Quantification kit. An Illumina HiSeq 2500 was used to sequence the libraries paired-end at 2 x 150 bp. To increase sequence diversity, about 23-30% phiX was spiked into each library pool. Per the authors' processing: Quality-filtered reads were processed with the UMI-based MiGEC pipeline, which removed over 75% of raw TCR sequences during error correction. IMGT germline references were used for aligning VDJ genes, and each clonotype was defined as a unique CDR3 amino acid sequence together with its V-J genes. Clonal expansion, Shannon diversity and CDR3 relatedness were evaluated with VDJtools (CalcPairwiseDistances, ClusterSamples), while phylogenetic trees were built in CLCbio workbench. Clones with at least 8 unique UMIs were defined as expanded, with this threshold being based on coefficient-of-variation modelling across technical triplicates. TCRdb reprocessing: public reads trimmed at Q25 with fastp, clones called with MiXCR, in-frame beta chains kept. Merged by CDR3 protein, the rows form single entries marked with the most common genes and DNA. The authors' filters were not applied to this entry. The sample table lists tens of thousands of distinct CDR3 sequences, 4.5% to 5.5% of them with a count of one. The ten biggest clones cover around 6.9% of the sample.

What the research found in general, with its limitations: No association of the MS cluster with clinical or MRI features was observed, and the need for larger cohorts was stated by the authors. TCR clonal expansion was greatest in HAM/TSP patients and smallest in MS patients, who ranked below even healthy controls. No identical CDR3 amino acid sequences were found to be shared among expanded clones across subjects, suggesting that TCR-beta repertoires were private in all groups. In phylogenetic analysis, the repertoires of 18 of 34 MS patients grouped into a cluster of related CDR3 sequences, which suggests a possible signature at the repertoire level.

The source material was PBMCs. The receptor was isolated from a man aged 25-45 years with multiple sclerosis. Here the chain combines TRBV5-1 and TRBJ2-6; the D region possibly corresponds to TRBD1 (6 bases align). The CDR3 region: CASSPRQDRSGANVLTF. In nucleotide form, the sequence is TGCGCCAGCAGCCCCCGACAGGACCGCTCTGGGGCCAACGTCCTGACTTTC.